This T cell receptor beta chain was recorded in a study of cytomegalovirus exposure and HLA in healthy donors. Regarding the study as a whole: A later analysis found most CMV-associated TCR beta chains apparently HLA-restricted.

Turning to this clone: Its antigen remains unknown.

Primers: 60 Vbeta forward and 13 Jbeta reverse. Sequenced by immunoSEQ multiplex PCR; TCRdb stores in-frame clones only, minus some. Of tens of thousands of clones in the sample, about 80% were seen once. Germline lookup yields CDR1 SGHDT and CDR2 YYEEEE. J gave up 2 bases and V 4 bases, and 6 bases lay outside the gene matches. The CDR3 has 14 amino acids. Material for sequencing was PBMCs. The TCR comes from a man aged 50 to 60 in good health and CMV-seropositive. The rearrangement links TRBV5-6 to TRBJ2-7, with 7 bases lining up with TRBD1. CDR3 protein: CASSTGQSTYEQYF. The CDR3 DNA sequence: TGTGCCAGCAGCACGGGACAGTCAACCTACGAGCAGTACTTC.